This T cell receptor (beta chain) was documented in a study of T cells in Graves' hyperthyroidism and ophthalmopathy. Study results and limitations: Most thyroid-expanded clonotypes above 0.001 were also found in blood.

The V gene's germline CDR1 is SGDLS and CDR2 YYNGEE. Trimming removed 0 bases from V and 2 bases from J, with 8 bases in between. The CDR3 covers 15 residues. Amplification targeted TCR beta CDR3 regions from RNA transcripts. RT-PCR in the first round (using the HTBI primer set) targeted the TCR CDR3. TCRdb re-called the multiplex PCR reads through MiXCR, storing one row per CDR3 protein. The sample has some 350,000 distinct CDR3 sequences; approximately 19% are singletons. In this sample, this clonotype turned up many times. Its specificity is not known. This clonotype was sampled from a woman under 30 with Graves' hyperthyroidism. Sequencing was done on a sample of blood. This chain links TRBV9 with TRBJ2-2; no clear D gene. The CDR3 is CASSVGVTNTGELFF. The DNA of the CDR3 is TGTGCCAGCAGCGTAGGCGTCACTAACACCGGGGAGCTGTTTTTT.